The 32 T cell receptor beta chains given below trace back to one sample, sequenced in a study of shared clonotypes between healthy human individuals. The assay was immunoSEQ multiplex PCR, and TCRdb's table has in-frame clones only and misses some. The sample shows about 380,000 clones, about 96% of them seen only once. The source material was memory CD8+ T cells sorted from blood. Subset indicated: CD45RO+ cells pooled with CCR7-negative TemRA cells. These receptors came from a man aged 25-45 years in good health.

The V gene is TRBV7-2, the J gene TRBJ2-5; D call uncertain. Germline V gene lookup returns CDR1 SGHTA and CDR2 FQGNSA. Deletions cut 5 bases from V and 1 base from J, with 5 bases between. The CDR3 sequence is 12 residues long. The CDR3 DNA sequence: TGTGCCAGCAGCGGAGCCCAAGAGACCCAGTACTTC. Translation gives CASSGAQETQYF. The whole variable domain, filled in from reference TRBV7-2 and TRBJ2-5, reads GAGVSQSPSNKVTEKGKDVELRCDPISGHTALYWYRQSLGQGLEFLIYFQGNSAPDKSGLPSDRFSAERTGGSVSTLTIQRTQQEDSAVYLCASSGAQETQYFGPGTRLLVL.

The chain has TRBV4-2 and TRBJ1-1, with D possibly TRBD1 on 5 matching bases. V was cut by 0 bases and J by 3 bases, with 8 bases left in between. Germline CDR1 is LGHNA and CDR2 is YNFKEQ. This CDR3 region has 14 residues. CDR3 DNA: TGTGCCAGCAGCCAAGACAGGGAGTACACTGAAGCTTTCTTT. Residues: CASSQDREYTEAFF.

Turning to this clone: Other DNA sequences in the sample encode the same CDR3. V usage is TRBV6-1 and J usage is TRBJ2-7, with D possibly TRBD2 on 5 matching bases. The CDR3 is 13 amino acids. CDR1 is MNHNS and CDR2 is SASEGT in the germline V gene. The ends were cut back, 3 bases at V and 2 bases at J, with 8 bases in the middle. CDR3 sequence: CASSDRGPYEQYF. For the CDR3, the DNA is TGTGCCAGCAGTGATCGAGGGCCCTACGAGCAGTACTTC.

The CDR3 sequence is CASSVGLGPNNEQFF. The CDR3 coding sequence is TGTGCCAGCAGCGTAGGCCTAGGACCTAACAATGAGCAGTTCTTC. This sequence joins TRBV9 and TRBJ2-1; D gene unclear. V gave up 0 bases and J gave up 5 bases, with 12 bases separating them. Germline V gene data show CDR1 as SGDLS and CDR2 as YYNGEE. The CDR3 totals 15 residues.

To note about this clone: Germline and junction disagree at one end, which may indicate a read error. The rearrangement links TRBV27 to TRBJ2-4; tentatively, D is TRBD1 (6 bases). Germline V CDR1 and CDR2: MNHEY, SMNVEV (reference sequence). The CDR3 sequence is 16 residues long. The CDR3 protein is CASSPQRLGARNIQYF. Here the CDR3 DNA reads TGTGCCAGCAGTCCGCAACGACTGGGGGCCAGAAACATTCAGTACTTC.

This rearrangement joins TRBV27 to TRBJ2-7, with D possibly TRBD1 on 5 matching bases. The ends were cut back, 2 bases at V and 7 bases at J, with 12 bases in the middle. Germline loops: CDR1 MNHEY, CDR2 SMNVEV (reference sequence). The CDR3 extends over 13 amino acids. The CDR3 DNA follows: TGTGCCAGCAGTTTAAAGGGGTCATGGGAGCAGTACTTC. It is translated as CASSLKGSWEQYF.

This clone was detected only once. The chain carries TRBV6-4 and TRBJ2-3, with a weak D call TRBD2 (5 bases). V was cut by 4 bases and J by 1 base, with 18 bases left in between. CDR1 is MRHNA and CDR2 is SNTAGT in the germline V gene. The CDR3 is 17 amino acids. CDR3 sequence (DNA): TGTGCCAGCAGTGGGATCGAGCGGAGTTGGGGCACAGATACGCAGTATTTT. Its protein product is CASSGIERSWGTDTQYF.

The V and J genes are TRBV5-4 and TRBJ2-5; TRBD2 might be the D (6 bases). CDR3 size: 15 residues. Germline CDR1 is SGHNT and CDR2 is YYREEE (reference sequence). V was cut by 3 bases and J by 1 base, with 13 bases left in between. This chain's CDR3 is CASSWDWQIQETQYF. CDR3 bases: TGTGCCAGCAGCTGGGACTGGCAAATCCAAGAGACCCAGTACTTC.

The chain recombines TRBV4-2 with TRBJ1-5; 10 bases are a match to TRBD1. J was trimmed by 4 bases and V by 3 bases; bases with no gene match: 3. The CDR3 consists of 15 residues. Germline CDR1 LGHNA, CDR2 YNFKEQ. The CDR3 loop is CASSHGTGANQPQHF. In DNA, the CDR3 is TGTGCCAGCAGCCATGGGACAGGGGCTAATCAGCCCCAGCATTTT.

J is TRBJ1-5 and V is TRBV11-2, with D maybe TRBD1 (5 bases). The CDR3 extends over 14 amino acids. The V end lost 5 bases, the J end lost 6 bases, and 14 bases lay between the germline ends. Germline V gene data show CDR1 as SGHAT and CDR2 as FQNNGV. Here the CDR3 DNA reads TGTGCCAGCAGCGTTACGGGGGAAGGTCAGCCCCAGCATTTT. Translated, it gives CASSVTGEGQPQHF.

The chain carries TRBV29-1 and TRBJ2-7, with D perhaps TRBD2 (5 bases). CDR3 size: 11 residues. CDR1 is SQVTM and CDR2 is ANQGSEA in the germline V gene. Trimming pared 7 bases from V and 0 bases from J, leaving 7 bases between. In DNA form, the CDR3 reads TGCAGCGGAGGGTTCTCCTACGAGCAGTACTTC. Protein sequence: CSGGFSYEQYF.

The V and J genes are TRBV2 and TRBJ2-1; no firm D call. There are 13 residues in the CDR3. Per the germline V gene, CDR1 is SNHLY and CDR2 is FYNNEI. V shed 8 bases and J shed 0 bases, with 8 bases lying between them. The CDR3 DNA reads TGTGCCAGCGGTGGAGTCTCCTACAATGAGCAGTTCTTC. This sequence encodes CASGGVSYNEQFF.

The CDR3 loop is CASSFTQGSREQYF. The CDR3 DNA sequence: TGTGCCAGCAGCTTTACGCAGGGATCACGCGAGCAGTACTTC. The V gene is TRBV11-1, the J gene TRBJ2-7; weak D call: TRBD1 (5 bases). The germline V and J ends were trimmed by 3 bases and 6 bases, with 15 bases remaining between them. CDR3 length equals 14 residues. The germline V gene has CDR1 SGHAT and CDR2 FQDESV (reference sequence).

The chain is built from TRBV7-9 and TRBJ2-3; the match to TRBD1 covers 10 bases. The CDR3 is 16 residues long. With 4 bases clipped from V and 3 bases from J, the junction kept 7 bases outside the gene matches. Looked up from germline, CDR1 is SEHNR and CDR2 is FQNEAQ (reference sequence). CDR3 coding DNA: TGTGCCAGCAGCTCCTTTGGGACAGGGGAAACAGATACGCAGTATTTT. Translating it yields CASSSFGTGETDTQYF.

J is TRBJ1-5 and V is TRBV28; possibly TRBD1 for D (6 bases). The CDR3 length is 13 residues. V was trimmed by 2 bases and J by 10 bases, leaving 12 bases between them. CDR1 MDHEN and CDR2 SYDVKM come from the germline V gene. CDR3 nucleotide sequence: TGTGCCAGCAGTTTAGGTACAGGGCACCCCCAGCATTTT. Encoded protein: CASSLGTGHPQHF.

Comments on this clone: Other DNA variants within this sample encode the same CDR3. This chain joins TRBV28 and TRBJ1-3; no clear D. CDR1 MDHEN and CDR2 SYDVKM come from the germline V gene. Trimming shortened V by 3 bases and J by 4 bases, and 1 base separated the two germline ends. This CDR3 is built from 11 residues. DNA of the CDR3: TGTGCCAGCAGTTTCGGAAACACCATATATTTT. Amino acid sequence: CASSFGNTIYF.

The chain carries TRBV28 and TRBJ2-1; 8 bases fit TRBD1. CDR3 length equals 16 residues. Germline V gene sequence: CDR1 MDHEN, CDR2 SYDVKM. J gave up 1 base and V 5 bases, and 7 bases lay outside the gene matches. The CDR3 reads CASSGSDRVSYNEQFF. DNA for the CDR3: TGTGCCAGCAGTGGCTCGGACAGGGTGTCCTACAATGAGCAGTTCTTC.

V usage is TRBV5-1 and J usage is TRBJ2-5; 8 bases align to TRBD1. V gave up 2 bases and J gave up 5 bases; unmatched junction bases: 5. Germline V gene sequence: CDR1 SGHRS, CDR2 YFSETQ. CDR3 length equals 14 residues. CDR3 DNA: TGCGCCAGCAGCTTTCCAGGGGGCGGGGAGACCCAGTACTTC. This codes for CASSFPGGGETQYF. Combining the CDR3 with reference TRBV5-1 and TRBJ2-5 gives the whole variable domain KAGVTQTPRYLIKTRGQQVTLSCSPISGHRSVSWYQQTPGQGLQFLFEYFSETQRNKGNFPGRFSGRQFSNSRSEMNVSTLELGDSALYLCASSFPGGGETQYFGPGTRLLVL.

CDR3 nucleotides: TGTGCCAGCAGTTTGGATACCCCCGGGACAGTCCGCTATGGCTACACCTTC. Translating it yields CASSLDTPGTVRYGYTF. The chain links TRBV28 to TRBJ1-2; 7 bases are shared with TRBD1. The trim removed 3 bases at V and 4 bases at J, leaving 14 bases unmatched. The CDR3 consists of 17 residues. Germline values: CDR1 MDHEN, CDR2 SYDVKM.

The chain carries TRBV29-1 and TRBJ2-6; TRBD1 matches 8 bases. Germline CDR1 reads SQVTM; CDR2 reads ANQGSEA. The CDR3 sequence is 14 residues long. With V trimmed by 7 bases and J by 4 bases, 6 bases remained unmatched. Written as DNA, the CDR3 is TGCAGCGGTCGACAGGGGTCCGGGGCCAACGTCCTGACTTTC. Residues: CSGRQGSGANVLTF.

The chain is built from TRBV28 and TRBJ2-4; D unresolved. The CDR3 is 11 amino acids. V lost 9 bases to trimming and J lost 4 bases, with 7 bases between them. Looked up from germline, CDR1 is MDHEN and CDR2 is SYDVKM. DNA of the CDR3: TGTGCCAGTCAAAGTAAAAACATTCAGTACTTC. It translates to CASQSKNIQYF.

The CDR3 spells CASSLSGGPSYGYTF. CDR3 nucleotide sequence: TGTGCCAGCAGTTTATCAGGGGGTCCAAGCTATGGCTACACCTTC. The chain recombines TRBV28 with TRBJ1-2, with 7 bases fitting TRBD1. Germline V CDR1 and CDR2: MDHEN, SYDVKM. Trimming cost V 1 base and J 4 bases; bases outside gene matches: 6. The CDR3 is 15 amino acids.

This chain uses TRBV15 with TRBJ1-2; D call uncertain. V was clipped by 0 bases and J by 4 bases, with 9 bases between them. This CDR3 has 14 residues. CDR1 LNHNV and CDR2 YYDKDF come from the germline V gene (reference sequence). CDR3 in DNA: TGTGCCACCAGCAGAGATTCGTCCTTCTATGGCTACACCTTC. Translated, it gives CATSRDSSFYGYTF.

CDR3: CASSFRRTADTGELFF. The CDR3 nucleotides read TGTGCCAGCAGTTTCCGACGGACTGCCGACACCGGGGAGCTGTTTTTT. This chain uses TRBV28 with TRBJ2-2; TRBD2 might be the D (5 bases). The CDR3 spans 16 residues. Per germline, CDR1 MDHEN and CDR2 SYDVKM. V dropped 3 bases and J dropped 3 bases, with 14 bases sitting between them.

The chain combines TRBV5-1 with TRBJ1-2, with no clear D. Looked up from germline, CDR1 is SGHRS and CDR2 is YFSETQ. V lost 2 bases, J lost 1 base, and 30 bases lay in between. The CDR3 runs 21 residues. In DNA form, the CDR3 reads TGCGCCAGCAGCTTCTTGGTACAGACTCCGAGGACCCATTCCGTTAACTATGGCTACACCTTC. It encodes CASSFLVQTPRTHSVNYGYTF.

The V call is TRBV5-4, the J call TRBJ2-7; D is undetermined. The V gene lost 0 bases and the J gene lost 1 base, with 5 bases spanning the gap. Germline V gives CDR1 SGHNT, CDR2 YYREEE (reference sequence). This CDR3 comprises 13 residues. The DNA for the CDR3 is TGTGCCAGCAGCTTGGACACTTCCTACGAGCAGTACTTC. It yields the protein CASSLDTSYEQYF.

The chain employs TRBV19 and TRBJ1-3; 7 bases are a match to TRBD1. The germline V gene encodes CDR1 LNHDA and CDR2 SQIVND (reference sequence). There are 14 residues in the CDR3. Trimming at V came to 8 bases and at J to 4 bases, leaving 8 bases not matched to a gene. CDR3: CASHGQEAGNTIYF. Written as DNA, the CDR3 is TGTGCCAGTCACGGACAGGAGGCAGGAAACACCATATATTTT. Full variable domain (missing parts from reference TRBV19 and TRBJ1-3): DGGITQSPKYLFRKEGQNVTLSCEQNLNHDAMYWYRQDPGQGLRLIYYSQIVNDFQKGDIAEGYSVSREKKESFPLTVTSAQKNPTAFYLCASHGQEAGNTIYFGEGSWLTVV.

This clone was seen a single time. The chain combines TRBV5-1 with TRBJ1-3, with D perhaps TRBD1 (6 bases). Germline-derived CDR1 and CDR2 are SGHRS and YFSETQ. The CDR3 is 18 residues long. V was trimmed by 1 base and J by 0 bases, leaving 17 bases between them. The CDR3 bases are TGCGCCAGCAGCTTGATTCCCACAGGGTCAATCTCTGGAAACACCATATATTTT. Translated: CASSLIPTGSISGNTIYF.

The chain has TRBV6-1 and TRBJ1-1; D call uncertain. Per the germline V gene, CDR1 is MNHNS and CDR2 is SASEGT. The CDR3 sequence is 14 residues long. V was clipped by 1 base and J by 3 bases, with 9 bases between them. The CDR3 loop reads CASSEEGIYTEAFF. CDR3 coding DNA: TGTGCCAGCAGTGAAGAGGGAATCTACACTGAAGCTTTCTTT.

The chain recombines TRBV29-1 with TRBJ2-1; D not certain. The CDR3 is 14 residues long. CDR1 and CDR2 (germline): SQVTM, ANQGSEA. Trimming took off 7 bases at V and 2 bases at J, with 15 bases between the two ends. This chain's CDR3 is CSARARVTYNEQFF. CDR3 DNA sequence: TGCAGCGCCCGGGCCCGGGTTACCTACAATGAGCAGTTCTTC.

This chain links TRBV27 with TRBJ1-1; 7 nucleotides align to TRBD1. Germline trimming cut 8 bases from V and 0 bases from J; bases unmatched to any gene: 6. The CDR3 sequence is 14 residues long. The germline gives CDR1 MNHEY, CDR2 SMNVEV (reference sequence). The CDR3 spells CASGRQGLNTEAFF. The CDR3 DNA follows: TGTGCCAGCGGCCGACAGGGTTTGAACACTGAAGCTTTCTTT.

This rearrangement joins TRBV5-8 to TRBJ1-4; no definite D call. The CDR3 has 14 amino acids. Germline-derived CDR1 and CDR2 are SGHTS and YDEGEE. Between the trimmed V and J ends, which lost 1 base and 2 bases, there was a span of 6 bases. CDR3 sequence: CASSLIWTNEKLFF. The CDR3 nucleotides read TGTGCCAGCAGCTTGATTTGGACTAATGAAAAACTGTTTTTT.